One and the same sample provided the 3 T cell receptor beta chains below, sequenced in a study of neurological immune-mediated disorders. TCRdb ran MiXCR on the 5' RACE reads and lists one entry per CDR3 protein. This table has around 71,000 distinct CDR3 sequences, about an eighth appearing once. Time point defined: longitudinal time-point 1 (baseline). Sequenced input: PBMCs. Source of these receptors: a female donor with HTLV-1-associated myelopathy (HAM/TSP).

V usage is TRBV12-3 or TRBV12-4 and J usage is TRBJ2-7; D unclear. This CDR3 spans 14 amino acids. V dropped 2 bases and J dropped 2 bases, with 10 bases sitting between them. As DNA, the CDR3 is TGTGCCAGCAGTTTAAGGTCCAGTCCCTACGAGCAGTACTTC. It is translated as CASSLRSSPYEQYF.

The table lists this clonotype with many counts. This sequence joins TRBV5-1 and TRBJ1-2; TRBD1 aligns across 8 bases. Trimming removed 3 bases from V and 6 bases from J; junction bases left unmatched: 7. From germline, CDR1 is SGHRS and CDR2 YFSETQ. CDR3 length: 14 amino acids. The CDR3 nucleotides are TGCGCCAGCAGCTGGAGGGACAGGAGAGATGGCTACACCTTC. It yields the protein CASSWRDRRDGYTF.

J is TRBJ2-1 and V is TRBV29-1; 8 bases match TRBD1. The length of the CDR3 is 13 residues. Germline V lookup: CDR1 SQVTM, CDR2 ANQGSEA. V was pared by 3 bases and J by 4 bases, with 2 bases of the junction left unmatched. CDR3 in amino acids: CSVENRGYNEQFF. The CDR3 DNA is TGCAGCGTTGAGAACAGGGGGTACAATGAGCAGTTCTTC.